This TCR beta chain was profiled in a study of blood T cell repertoires in COVID-19. Overall study: PBMCs, B-cell-depleted T cells, or T cells provided the cDNA or gDNA that made up the material.

TCRdb keeps only in-frame clones here, not all; method: immunoSEQ multiplex PCR. This sample has fewer than 350,000 clones, with roughly 93% found just once. As for this clone: The DNA is left out, because the CDR3 cannot be placed on it with certainty; the CDR3 is given as TCRdb lists it.

Cohort allocation depended upon clinical history that participants reported. This clonotype was sampled from a woman in her thirties or forties with acute COVID-19. Sequencing was performed on PBMCs or T cells enriched from blood (not recorded which).

The CDR3 here is CASTSAAGGTGELFF. V is TRBV28 and J is TRBJ2-2; whether TRBD2, the table's D call, matches the DNA was not checked. Germline V lookup: CDR1 MDHEN, CDR2 SYDVKM. The CDR3 sequence runs 15 residues, both termini included.